This T cell receptor (beta chain) is drawn from a study of T cell responses to AZD1222 COVID-19 vaccine. Study overall: The analysis combined second doses at about 4 or about 12 weeks.

Comments on this clone: Its antigen remains unidentified.

This table comes from immunoSEQ multiplex PCR, and its TCRdb copy is limited to in-frame clones, with some not included. Of roughly 160,000 clones in the sample, about 90% were seen once. Study results and limitations: Spike-specific TCR repertoires showed rising breadth and depth after two AZD1222 doses. Spike regions recognized by vaccine-associated CD4 TCRs spanned the protein, led by 160-218 and 743-854. The number of AZD1222 recipients seropositive at baseline was only 5 to 7.

The specimen was peripheral blood, collected on day 0 of AZD1222 vaccination. This TCR was sampled from an adult in good health.

As DNA, the CDR3 is TGTGCCAGCAGCTTAGGGCGGGACCCTAGATACAATGAGCAGTTCTTC. Protein: CASSLGRDPRYNEQFF. The gene calls are TRBV7-9 and TRBJ2-1, with D tentatively TRBD2 (6 bases). Germline-derived CDR1 and CDR2 are SEHNR and FQNEAQ (reference sequence). Trimming stripped 1 base from V and 4 bases from J, with 14 bases between. This CDR3 is 16 amino acids long.